The 18 T cell receptor beta chains below come from one sample, sequenced in a study of blood T cell repertoires in COVID-19. The repertoire was sequenced with immunoSEQ multiplex PCR; TCRdb's copy has only in-frame clones and lacks some. The table includes 35,000 to 40,000 clones, about 90% detected once. Sequencing was carried out using peripheral blood. Every receptor here comes from a man between 65 and 85 years old with acute or convalescent COVID-19.

This chain links TRBV6-5 with TRBJ1-2; 9 bases are shared with TRBD1. The CDR3 sequence is 16 residues long. Trimming took 1 base from V and 6 from J; bases not matched to a gene: 9. Per the germline V gene, CDR1 is MNHEY and CDR2 is SVGAGI. The CDR3 DNA is TGTGCCAGCAGTTACTACCGGCGGGACAGGGATAATGGCTACACCTTC. This translates into CASSYYRRDRDNGYTF.

The chain carries TRBV12-3 or TRBV12-4 and TRBJ1-2; 8 bases match TRBD1. CDR3 length: 13 residues. V lost 6 bases to trimming and J lost 5 bases; unmatched junction nucleotides: 5. CDR3: CASSRDRPYGYTF. Written as DNA, the CDR3 is TGTGCCAGCAGCCGGGACAGGCCTTATGGCTACACCTTC.

The chain employs TRBV18 and TRBJ1-1, with 7 bases identical to TRBD1. The J segment lost 6 bases and the V segment lost 2 bases, leaving 3 bases of the junction unmatched. CDR1 is KGHSH, CDR2 LQKENI, per germline. This CDR3 comprises 13 residues. The CDR3 coding sequence is TGTGCCAGCTCACCAGGCCAGGGGGCTGAAGCTTTCTTT. Its protein product is CASSPGQGAEAFF.

This chain uses TRBV7-9 with TRBJ1-5; the match to TRBD1 covers 10 bases. The CDR3 spans 16 residues. Germline CDR1 is SEHNR and CDR2 is FQNEAQ (reference sequence). The V gene end was trimmed by 4 bases and the J gene end by 7 bases; junction bases not matched to a gene: 10. CDR3 loop: CASSSHTDRGWQPQHF. DNA of the CDR3: TGTGCCAGCAGCTCCCACACGGACAGGGGGTGGCAGCCCCAGCATTTT.

This clone was recorded a few times. The rearrangement uses TRBV5-1 and TRBJ1-3; TRBD1 agrees at 9 bases. V lost 3 bases, J lost 4 bases, and 5 bases stayed unmatched. Germline lookup yields CDR1 SGHRS and CDR2 YFSETQ. The CDR3 covers 15 residues. The CDR3 sequence is CASSYWTGVGNTIYF. CDR3 bases: TGCGCCAGCAGCTACTGGACAGGGGTAGGAAACACCATATATTTT.

The chain is built from TRBV5-1 and TRBJ1-4; D may be TRBD1 (5 bases). The CDR3 sequence is 14 residues long. Germline loops: CDR1 SGHRS, CDR2 YFSETQ. Trimming cost V 4 bases and J 1 base, with 8 bases left between them. The CDR3 sequence: CASSVQGTNEKLFF. The CDR3 DNA reads TGCGCCAGCAGCGTCCAGGGAACTAATGAAAAACTGTTTTTT. Looking up the rest from reference TRBV5-1 and TRBJ1-4 gives the full variable domain: KAGVTQTPRYLIKTRGQQVTLSCSPISGHRSVSWYQQTPGQGLQFLFEYFSETQRNKGNFPGRFSGRQFSNSRSEMNVSTLELGDSALYLCASSVQGTNEKLFFGSGTQLSVL.

The chain is built from TRBV9 and TRBJ2-3; the D gene is possibly TRBD2 (6 bases). The CDR3 consists of 16 residues. In germline, CDR1 is SGDLS, CDR2 YYNGEE. V was pared by 2 bases and J by 4 bases, with 17 bases between. DNA for the CDR3: TGTGCCAGCAGCGTTGCCGGGACTCTCAGCCCAGATACGCAGTATTTT. This encodes CASSVAGTLSPDTQYF.

This clone turned up a few times. V gene TRBV3-1 (or the pseudogene TRBV3-2) combines with J gene TRBJ2-3; the match to TRBD2 covers 7 bases. The length of the CDR3 is 15 residues. Germline V gives CDR1 LGHDT, CDR2 YNNKEL (reference sequence). Trimming took 1 base from V and 5 from J; bases not matched to a gene: 6. CDR3 protein: CASSQALTGGDTQYF. The CDR3 DNA sequence: TGTGCCAGCAGCCAAGCCCTGACGGGGGGAGATACGCAGTATTTT.

The CDR3 region is CASSQNQAGRKNTEAFF. The DNA of the CDR3 is TGCGCCAGCAGCCAGAATCAAGCGGGCAGGAAGAACACTGAAGCTTTCTTT. The V gene is TRBV4-1, the J gene TRBJ1-1; D uncertain. CDR1 MGHRA and CDR2 YSYEKL come from the germline V gene. Trimming removed 3 bases at V and 1 base at J, with 18 bases between. CDR3 length: 17 residues.

The chain is built from TRBV6-5 and TRBJ2-7; 8 bases map to TRBD1. V gave up 5 bases and J gave up 6 bases; unmatched junction bases: 12. CDR3 length: 15 residues. Germline CDR1 and CDR2: MNHEY and SVGAGI. The CDR3 coding sequence is TGTGCCAGCAGTCCGCCCGGGACAGGAGGAGTCGAGCAGTACTTC. Encoded protein: CASSPPGTGGVEQYF.

This clone showed up just once. The rearrangement uses TRBV4-3 and TRBJ2-1; 10 bases are shared with TRBD2. CDR1 and CDR2 (germline): LGHNA, YSLEER. The CDR3 runs to 16 residues. With 0 bases clipped from V and 7 bases from J, the junction kept 6 bases outside the gene matches. The CDR3: CASSQDPASGSNEQFF. The CDR3 coding sequence is TGCGCCAGCAGCCAAGATCCGGCTAGCGGGAGTAATGAGCAGTTCTTC.

This clone was detected once. The CDR3 coding sequence is TGTGCCAGCAGCCAATCAGGGAACACCGGGGAGCTGTTTTTT. Protein: CASSQSGNTGELFF. The chain links TRBV7-9 to TRBJ2-2; no clear D gene. CDR3 length equals 14 residues. Trimming took 5 bases from V and 1 from J, leaving 8 bases between them. CDR1 and CDR2 (germline): SEHNR, FQNEAQ (reference sequence).

This clone was observed once. The genes are TRBV19 and TRBJ2-7; possible D gene TRBD2, 7 bases. The germline V gene has CDR1 LNHDA and CDR2 SQIVND (reference sequence). The CDR3 runs to 16 residues. The germline V and J ends were trimmed by 6 bases and 4 bases, with 22 bases remaining between them. This CDR3 is CASSPSSGEGTYEQYF. CDR3 DNA: TGTGCCAGTAGCCCTTCCTCAGGGGAGGGTACGTACGAGCAGTACTTC.

CDR3 coding DNA: TGTGCCAGCGGTCTGGGACAGTACTCCTACGAGCAGTACTTC. Translating gives CASGLGQYSYEQYF. The chain combines TRBV5-4 with TRBJ2-7, with 7 bases fitting TRBD1. Germline CDR1 is SGHNT and CDR2 is YYREEE (reference sequence). V lost 7 bases, J lost 0 bases, and 7 bases stayed unmatched. The CDR3 sequence is 14 residues long.

The gene calls are TRBV20-1 and TRBJ2-7, with D unclear. Trimming left V 0 bases short and J 5 bases short, with 5 bases between. CDR3 length: 11 residues. Germline CDR1 is DFQATT and CDR2 is SNEGSKA (reference sequence). CDR3 in amino acids: CSARDPDEQYF. CDR3 nucleotides: TGCAGTGCTAGAGATCCCGACGAGCAGTACTTC.

This clone was seen once. The V gene is TRBV27, the J gene TRBJ2-5, with D maybe TRBD2 (6 bases). This CDR3 region has 13 residues. From germline, CDR1 is MNHEY and CDR2 SMNVEV (reference sequence). V lost 3 bases to trimming and J lost 5 bases, with 10 bases between them. CDR3 amino acids: CASSFGRWETQYF. DNA for the CDR3: TGTGCCAGCAGTTTTGGGAGGTGGGAGACCCAGTACTTC.

The chain has TRBV15 and TRBJ2-5; 11 nucleotides agree with TRBD2. There are 15 residues in the CDR3. Trimming removed 2 bases from V and 5 bases from J; junction bases left unmatched: 4. Germline V CDR1 and CDR2: LNHNV, YYDKDF (reference sequence). For the CDR3, the DNA is TGTGCCACCAGCAGACTAGCGGGAGGTCGGGAGACCCAGTACTTC. It yields the protein CATSRLAGGRETQYF. The complete variable domain, with remaining parts taken from reference TRBV15 and TRBJ2-5, reads DAMVIQNPRYQVTQFGKPVTLSCSQTLNHNVMYWYQQKSSQAPKLLFHYYDKDFNNEADTPDNFQSRRPNTSFCFLDIRSPGLGDTAMYLCATSRLAGGRETQYFGPGTRLLVL.

This chain links TRBV6-5 with TRBJ1-1, with D tentatively TRBD1 (5 bases). Germline lookup yields CDR1 MNHEY and CDR2 SVGAGI. V was trimmed by 0 bases and J by 2 bases, leaving 13 bases between them. The CDR3 covers 16 residues. CDR3 DNA: TGTGCCAGCAGTTACTCGATTCAGGGCGGAAACACTGAAGCTTTCTTT. This codes for CASSYSIQGGNTEAFF.